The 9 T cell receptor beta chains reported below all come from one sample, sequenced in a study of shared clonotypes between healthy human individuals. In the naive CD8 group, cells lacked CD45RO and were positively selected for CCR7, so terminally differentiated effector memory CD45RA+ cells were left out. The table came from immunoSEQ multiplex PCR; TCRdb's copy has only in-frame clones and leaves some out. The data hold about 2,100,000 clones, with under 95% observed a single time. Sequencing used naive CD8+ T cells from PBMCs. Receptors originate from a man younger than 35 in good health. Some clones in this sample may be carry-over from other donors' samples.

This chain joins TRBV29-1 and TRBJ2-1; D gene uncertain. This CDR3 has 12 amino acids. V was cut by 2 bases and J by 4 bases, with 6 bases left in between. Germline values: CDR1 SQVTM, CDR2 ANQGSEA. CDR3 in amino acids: CSVETPYNEQFF. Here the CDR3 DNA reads TGCAGCGTTGAAACCCCGTACAATGAGCAGTTCTTC.

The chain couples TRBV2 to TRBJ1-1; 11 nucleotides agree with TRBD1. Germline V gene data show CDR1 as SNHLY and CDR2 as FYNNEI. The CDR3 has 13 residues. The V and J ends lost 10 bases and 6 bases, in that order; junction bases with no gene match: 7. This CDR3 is CATGQGAFAEAFF. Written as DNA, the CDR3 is TGTGCCACTGGACAGGGGGCGTTCGCTGAAGCTTTCTTT.

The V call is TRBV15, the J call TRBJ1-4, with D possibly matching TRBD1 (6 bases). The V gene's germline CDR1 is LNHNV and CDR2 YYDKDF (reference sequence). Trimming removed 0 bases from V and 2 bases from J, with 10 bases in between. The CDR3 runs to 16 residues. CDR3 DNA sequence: TGTGCCACCAGCAGAGATGGGGACAACACTAATGAAAAACTGTTTTTT. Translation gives CATSRDGDNTNEKLFF.

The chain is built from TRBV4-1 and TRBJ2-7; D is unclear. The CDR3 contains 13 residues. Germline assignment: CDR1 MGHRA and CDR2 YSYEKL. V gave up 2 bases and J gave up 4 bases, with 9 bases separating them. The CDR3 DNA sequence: TGCGCCAGCAGCCAACGTCTCAAATACGAGCAGTACTTC. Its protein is CASSQRLKYEQYF.

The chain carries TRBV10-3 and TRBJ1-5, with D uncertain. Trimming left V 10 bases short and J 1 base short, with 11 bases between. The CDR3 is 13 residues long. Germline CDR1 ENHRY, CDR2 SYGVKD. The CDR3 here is CATRTASNQPQHF. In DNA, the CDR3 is TGTGCCACCCGAACCGCAAGCAATCAGCCCCAGCATTTT.

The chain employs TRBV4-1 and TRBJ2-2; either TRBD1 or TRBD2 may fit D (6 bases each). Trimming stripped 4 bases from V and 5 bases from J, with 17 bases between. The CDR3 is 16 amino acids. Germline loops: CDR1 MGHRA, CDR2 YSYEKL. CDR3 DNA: TGCGCCAGCAGCCCAGGAGGGGGGTTGAAGACCGGGGAGCTGTTTTTT. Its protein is CASSPGGGLKTGELFF.

The CDR3 spells CASSLMDRLNYGYTF. The CDR3 bases are TGTGCCAGCAGCTTAATGGACAGACTTAACTATGGCTACACCTTC. J is TRBJ1-2 and V is TRBV7-9; a possible D gene is TRBD1 (6 bases). The length of the CDR3 is 15 residues. Deletions cut 2 bases from V and 1 base from J, with 11 bases between. Per the germline V gene, CDR1 is SEHNR and CDR2 is FQNEAQ (reference sequence).

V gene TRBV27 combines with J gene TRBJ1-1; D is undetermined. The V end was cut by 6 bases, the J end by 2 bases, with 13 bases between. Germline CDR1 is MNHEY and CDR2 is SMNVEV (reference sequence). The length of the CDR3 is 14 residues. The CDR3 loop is CASSFATANTEAFF. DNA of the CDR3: TGTGCCAGCAGCTTTGCTACAGCTAACACTGAAGCTTTCTTT.

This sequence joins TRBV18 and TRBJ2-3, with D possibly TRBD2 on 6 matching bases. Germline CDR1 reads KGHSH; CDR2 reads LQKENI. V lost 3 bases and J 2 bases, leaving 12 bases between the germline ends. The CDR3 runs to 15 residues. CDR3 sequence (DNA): TGTGCCAGCTCACCGTCGGGAGAAGTCACAGATACGCAGTATTTT. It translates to CASSPSGEVTDTQYF.